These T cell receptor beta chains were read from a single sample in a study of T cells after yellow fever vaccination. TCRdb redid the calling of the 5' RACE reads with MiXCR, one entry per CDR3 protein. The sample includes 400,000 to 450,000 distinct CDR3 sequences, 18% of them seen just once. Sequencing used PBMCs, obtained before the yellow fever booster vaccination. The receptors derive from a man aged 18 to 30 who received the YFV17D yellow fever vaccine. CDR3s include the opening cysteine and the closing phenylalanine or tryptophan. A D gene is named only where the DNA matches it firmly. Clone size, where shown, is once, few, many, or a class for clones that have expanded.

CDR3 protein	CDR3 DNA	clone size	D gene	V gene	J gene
CASSSTGRTNTEAFF	TGCGCCAGCAGCAGCACCGGACGGACGAACACTGAAGCTTTCTTT	few	.	TRBV4-3	TRBJ1-1
CASSFTDRLAYGYTF	TGTGCCAGCAGCTTCACGGACAGGTTGGCCTATGGCTACACCTTC	.	TRBD1	TRBV7-2	TRBJ1-2
CASSELGNEQFF	TGTGCCAGCAGTGAGTTGGGCAATGAGCAGTTCTTC	.	.	TRBV6-1	TRBJ2-1
CASSLLQEGAFF	TGTGCCAGCAGCTTATTACAGGAGGGGGCTTTCTTT	few	.	TRBV7-9	TRBJ1-1
CASSQSGGTGAFF	TGCGCCAGCAGCCAATCCGGAGGGACAGGAGCTTTCTTT	.	TRBD1	TRBV4-3	TRBJ1-1
CASSTGNSNQPQHF	TGTGCCAGCAGCACAGGAAATAGCAATCAGCCCCAGCATTTT	few	.	TRBV7-9	TRBJ1-5
CASSAGQGTTLTPLHF	TGTGCCAGCAGCGCTGGGCAGGGGACCACATTGACACCCCTCCACTTT	many	.	TRBV5-4	TRBJ1-6
CASSFGGGSNQPQHF	TGTGCCAGCAGTTTTGGGGGGGGGAGCAATCAGCCCCAGCATTTT	few	.	TRBV12-3/TRBV12-4	TRBJ1-5
CASSQDRTTIYF	TGCGCCAGCAGCCAAGATCGAACAACCATATATTTT	.	.	TRBV4-1	TRBJ1-3
CASSSPGQGWETQYF	TGTGCCAGCAGCTCACCTGGACAGGGATGGGAGACCCAGTACTTC	few	TRBD1	TRBV5-6	TRBJ2-5
CASAGDSYEQYF	TGTGCCAGCGCTGGGGACTCCTACGAGCAGTACTTC	few	.	TRBV12-3/TRBV12-4	TRBJ2-7
CASSYDGGRQPQHF	TGTGCCAGCAGCTACGATGGGGGCCGGCAGCCCCAGCATTTT	few	.	TRBV7-2	TRBJ1-5
CASSYSGNGANVLTF	TGTGCCAGCAGTTACTCGGGTAACGGGGCCAACGTCCTGACTTTC	.	.	TRBV6-5	TRBJ2-6
CASSLAGSGGTYNEQFF	TGTGCCAGCAGCTTAGCGGGTAGCGGGGGGACTTACAATGAGCAGTTCTTC	few	TRBD2	TRBV7-2	TRBJ2-1
CASRTRQGTTDTQYF	TGCGCCAGCAGAACCCGACAGGGGACCACAGATACGCAGTATTTT	few	TRBD1	TRBV5-1	TRBJ2-3
CASSWDRNEQFF	TGTGCCAGCAGCTGGGACCGCAATGAGCAGTTCTTC	.	.	TRBV7-2	TRBJ2-1
CSVLGGGRSGELFF	TGCAGCGTTCTTGGCGGGGGGCGTTCCGGGGAGCTGTTTTTT	.	TRBD2	TRBV29-1	TRBJ2-2
CASSSWRGTGELFF	TGTGCCAGCAGCTCCTGGCGGGGGACCGGGGAGCTGTTTTTT	.	TRBD2	TRBV7-8	TRBJ2-2
CASHEGWQGAPRAFF	TGTGCCAGCCACGAGGGGTGGCAGGGGGCCCCGAGAGCTTTCTTT	.	TRBD1	TRBV6-2/TRBV6-3	TRBJ1-1
CSASRTGVSRAFF	TGCAGTGCTTCCCGGACAGGAGTATCGCGAGCTTTCTTT	.	TRBD1	TRBV20-1	TRBJ1-1
CSARRESRNTIYF	TGCAGTGCTCGTCGGGAGAGCCGAAACACCATATATTTT	.	.	TRBV20-1	TRBJ1-3
CSVELMESGELFF	TGCAGCGTTGAATTAATGGAGTCCGGGGAGCTGTTTTTT	few	.	TRBV29-1	TRBJ2-2
CASCRHRVGNTGELFF	TGTGCCAGCTGCCGACACAGGGTGGGCAACACCGGGGAGCTGTTTTTT	.	.	TRBV7-8	TRBJ2-2
CASGGAAGYEQYF	TGTGCCAGCGGGGGGGCAGCGGGCTACGAGCAGTACTTC	few	.	TRBV6-5	TRBJ2-7
CASSRRAANTEAFF	TGTGCCAGCAGCAGGAGGGCGGCGAACACTGAAGCTTTCTTT	many	.	TRBV7-8	TRBJ1-1
CATSRDRGRYNEQFF	TGTGCCACCAGCAGAGATCGGGGCAGGTACAATGAGCAGTTCTTC	few	.	TRBV15	TRBJ2-1
CASSYSPGTENTGELFF	TGTGCCAGCAGTTACTCGCCGGGGACAGAGAACACCGGGGAGCTGTTTTTT	.	TRBD1	TRBV6-5	TRBJ2-2
CASSYLAGGNNEQFF	TGTGCCAGCAGTTACCTAGCGGGGGGTAACAATGAGCAGTTCTTC	few	TRBD2	TRBV6-5	TRBJ2-1
CATSRGGDRVGETQYF	TGTGCCACCAGCAGAGGAGGAGACAGGGTGGGAGAGACCCAGTACTTC	.	TRBD1	TRBV15	TRBJ2-5
CSVEGSGTGAKNIQYF	TGCAGCGTTGAGGGTAGCGGAACGGGGGCCAAAAACATTCAGTACTTC	few	.	TRBV29-1	TRBJ2-4
CASSPRGGLPDTQYF	TGTGCCAGCAGTCCCCGGGGGGGCCTCCCAGATACGCAGTATTTT	few	TRBD2	TRBV27	TRBJ2-3
CASTERRIDTQYF	TGTGCCAGCACGGAACGAAGGATCGATACGCAGTATTTT	.	.	TRBV6-2/TRBV6-3	TRBJ2-3
CASSLTDKPDNEQFF	TGCGCCAGCAGCCTAACGGACAAGCCAGACAATGAGCAGTTCTTC	few	.	TRBV5-1	TRBJ2-1
CASSFEGAQPQHF	TGTGCCAGCAGTTTCGAAGGGGCTCAGCCCCAGCATTTT	.	.	TRBV27	TRBJ1-5
CSARGQSSGANVLTF	TGCAGTGCTAGGGGACAGAGCTCTGGGGCCAACGTCCTGACTTTC	few	TRBD1	TRBV20-1	TRBJ2-6
CASSLETGLGKNIQYF	TGTGCCAGCAGCTTAGAGACAGGGCTGGGCAAAAACATTCAGTACTTC	few	TRBD1	TRBV7-2	TRBJ2-4
CASRGFLQGPGEETQYF	TGTGCCAGCAGGGGATTTCTACAGGGGCCCGGCGAAGAGACCCAGTACTTC	.	TRBD1	TRBV2	TRBJ2-5
CASRPNPTDRGLVEAFF	TGTGCCAGTAGGCCAAATCCAACGGACAGGGGATTGGTTGAAGCTTTCTTT	.	TRBD1	TRBV19	TRBJ1-1
CASSLGRGYTF	TGTGCCAGCAGTTTAGGTCGGGGCTACACCTTC	few	.	TRBV28	TRBJ1-2
CASSPPPRDLQETQYF	TGTGCCAGCTCACCACCGCCCAGGGACCTTCAAGAGACCCAGTACTTC	.	.	TRBV18	TRBJ2-5
CASSVRTLNYSPLHF	TGCGCCAGCAGCGTACGGACCTTGAATTATTCACCCCTCCACTTT	few	.	TRBV5-1	TRBJ1-6
CASSQTSGGNTDTQYF	TGCGCCAGCAGCCAGACTAGCGGGGGGAACACAGATACGCAGTATTTT	few	TRBD2	TRBV10-2	TRBJ2-3
CASSQDPGTGGTEAFF	TGCGCCAGCAGCCAAGATCCGGGGACAGGGGGCACTGAAGCTTTCTTT	.	TRBD1	TRBV4-1	TRBJ1-1
CASSPQGYRTEAFF	TGTGCCAGCAGTCCACAGGGGTATCGGACTGAAGCTTTCTTT	few	TRBD1	TRBV12-3/TRBV12-4	TRBJ1-1
CASSPRTGSSQETQYF	TGTGCCAGCAGTCCTCGGACAGGGTCCTCCCAAGAGACCCAGTACTTC	.	TRBD1	TRBV28	TRBJ2-5
CSVEGVWGTDTQYF	TGCAGCGTTGAAGGGGTTTGGGGCACAGATACGCAGTATTTT	.	.	TRBV29-1	TRBJ2-3
CASREGGDTEAFF	TGCGCCAGCAGAGAGGGGGGTGACACTGAAGCTTTCTTT	.	.	TRBV5-1	TRBJ1-1
CASSSTGTVTYEQYF	TGTGCCAGCAGTTCAACCGGGACAGTGACCTACGAGCAGTACTTC	few	TRBD1	TRBV6-5	TRBJ2-7
CASSVGQGEYGYTF	TGTGCCAGCAGCGTAGGACAGGGGGAATATGGCTACACCTTC	.	TRBD1	TRBV9	TRBJ1-2
CASSFGSGGPSSYEQYF	TGTGCCAGCAGCTTTGGTAGCGGGGGGCCGAGCTCCTACGAGCAGTACTTC	many	TRBD2	TRBV5-4	TRBJ2-7
CASSLEIGSGGYTF	TGTGCCAGCAGTTTAGAAATAGGAAGTGGCGGCTACACCTTC	.	.	TRBV6-4	TRBJ1-2
CASSRGESTDTQYF	TGTGCCAGCAGTAGGGGGGAAAGCACAGATACGCAGTATTTT	many	.	TRBV12-3/TRBV12-4	TRBJ2-3
CASSLMRDITPHEQFF	TGTGCCAGCAGCTTAATGAGGGACATTACCCCCCATGAGCAGTTCTTC	few	.	TRBV7-8	TRBJ2-1
CASSQEGVRELFF	TGCGCCAGCAGCCAAGAGGGGGTCAGGGAGCTGTTTTTT	few	.	TRBV4-1	TRBJ2-2
CASSQMGGDWTEAFF	TGTGCCAGCAGCCAAATGGGGGGCGATTGGACTGAAGCTTTCTTT	few	.	TRBV7-6	TRBJ1-1
CASSSLLGGSGANVLTF	TGTGCCAGCAGCTCCCTCTTGGGGGGTTCTGGGGCCAACGTCCTGACTTTC	.	.	TRBV11-2	TRBJ2-6
CASSMEGGGSSGNTIYF	TGTGCCAGTAGTATGGAAGGAGGAGGGTCTTCTGGAAACACCATATATTTT	.	.	TRBV19	TRBJ1-3
CSAAGEETQYF	TGCAGTGCCGCGGGGGAAGAGACCCAGTACTTC	.	TRBD2	TRBV20-1	TRBJ2-5